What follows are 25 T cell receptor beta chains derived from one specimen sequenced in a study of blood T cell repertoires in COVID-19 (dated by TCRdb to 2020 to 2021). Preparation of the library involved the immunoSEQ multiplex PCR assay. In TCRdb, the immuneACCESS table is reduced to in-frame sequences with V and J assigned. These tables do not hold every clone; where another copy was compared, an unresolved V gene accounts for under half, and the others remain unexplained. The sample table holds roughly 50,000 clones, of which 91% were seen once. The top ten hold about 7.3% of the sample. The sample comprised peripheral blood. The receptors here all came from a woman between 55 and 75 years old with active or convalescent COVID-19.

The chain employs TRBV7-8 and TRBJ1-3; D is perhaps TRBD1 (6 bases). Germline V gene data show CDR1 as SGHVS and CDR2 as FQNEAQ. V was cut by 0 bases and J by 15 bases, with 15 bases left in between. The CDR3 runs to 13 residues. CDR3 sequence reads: CASSLAGQPVRYF. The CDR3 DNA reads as TGTGCCAGCAGCTTAGCAGGACAGCCCGTGCGATATTTT.

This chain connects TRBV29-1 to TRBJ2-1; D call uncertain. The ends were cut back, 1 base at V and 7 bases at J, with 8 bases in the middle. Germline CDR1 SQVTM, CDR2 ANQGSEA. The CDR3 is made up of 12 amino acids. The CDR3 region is CSVEGYTNEQFF. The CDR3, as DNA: TGCAGCGTTGAAGGGTATACTAATGAGCAGTTCTTC.

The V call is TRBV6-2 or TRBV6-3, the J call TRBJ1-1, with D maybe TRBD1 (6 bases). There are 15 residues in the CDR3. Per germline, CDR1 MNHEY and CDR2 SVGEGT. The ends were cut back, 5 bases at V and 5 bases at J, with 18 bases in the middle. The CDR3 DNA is TGTGCCAGCAGTCCGCACGCCCCTACAGGGACTGAAGCTTTCTTT. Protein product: CASSPHAPTGTEAFF.

The CDR3 is CSAKSETQYF. For the CDR3, the DNA is TGCAGTGCTAAGAGCGAGACCCAGTACTTC. The chain couples TRBV20-1 to TRBJ2-5; D unresolved. Per the germline V gene, CDR1 is DFQATT and CDR2 is SNEGSKA (reference sequence). The CDR3 has 10 residues. The V gene lost 4 bases and the J gene lost 5 bases, with 5 bases spanning the gap.

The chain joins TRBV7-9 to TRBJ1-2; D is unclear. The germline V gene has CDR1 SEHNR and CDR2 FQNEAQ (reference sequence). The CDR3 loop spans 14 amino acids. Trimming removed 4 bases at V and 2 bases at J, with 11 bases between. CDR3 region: CASSYPRANYGYTF. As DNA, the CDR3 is TGTGCCAGCAGCTATCCGAGAGCAAACTATGGCTACACCTTC.

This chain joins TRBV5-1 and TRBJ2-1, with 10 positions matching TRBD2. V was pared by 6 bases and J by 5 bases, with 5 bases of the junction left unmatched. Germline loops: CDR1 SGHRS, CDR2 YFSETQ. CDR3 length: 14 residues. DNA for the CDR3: TGCGCCAGCAAGACTAGCGGGCCCAACAATGAGCAGTTCTTC. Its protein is CASKTSGPNNEQFF. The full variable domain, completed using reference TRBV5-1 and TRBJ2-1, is KAGVTQTPRYLIKTRGQQVTLSCSPISGHRSVSWYQQTPGQGLQFLFEYFSETQRNKGNFPGRFSGRQFSNSRSEMNVSTLELGDSALYLCASKTSGPNNEQFFGPGTRLTVL.

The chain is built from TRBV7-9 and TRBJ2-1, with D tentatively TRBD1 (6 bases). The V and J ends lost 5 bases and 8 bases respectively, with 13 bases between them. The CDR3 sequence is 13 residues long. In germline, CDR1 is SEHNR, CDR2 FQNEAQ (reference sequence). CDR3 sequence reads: CASSGSGEYEQFF. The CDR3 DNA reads TGTGCCAGCAGCGGGTCAGGGGAGTATGAGCAGTTCTTC.

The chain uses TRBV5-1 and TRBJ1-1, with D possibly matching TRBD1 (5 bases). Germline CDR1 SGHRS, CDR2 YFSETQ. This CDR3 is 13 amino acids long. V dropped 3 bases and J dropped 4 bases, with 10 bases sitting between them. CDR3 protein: CASSSQGGTEAFF. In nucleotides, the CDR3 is TGCGCCAGCAGCTCGCAGGGAGGCACTGAAGCTTTCTTT.

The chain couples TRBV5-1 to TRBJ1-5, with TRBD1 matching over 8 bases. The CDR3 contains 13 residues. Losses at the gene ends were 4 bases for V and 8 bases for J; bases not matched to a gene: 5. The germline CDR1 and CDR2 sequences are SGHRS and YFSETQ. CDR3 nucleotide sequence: TGCGCCAGCAGCCCGACAGGGGATGAGCCCCAGCATTTT. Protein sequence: CASSPTGDEPQHF. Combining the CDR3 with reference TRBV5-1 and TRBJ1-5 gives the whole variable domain KAGVTQTPRYLIKTRGQQVTLSCSPISGHRSVSWYQQTPGQGLQFLFEYFSETQRNKGNFPGRFSGRQFSNSRSEMNVSTLELGDSALYLCASSPTGDEPQHFGDGTRLSIL.

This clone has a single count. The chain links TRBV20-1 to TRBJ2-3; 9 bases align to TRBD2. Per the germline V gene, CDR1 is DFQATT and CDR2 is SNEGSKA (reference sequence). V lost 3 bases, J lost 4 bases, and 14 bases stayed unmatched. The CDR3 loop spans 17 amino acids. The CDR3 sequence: CSASTPGRREGPDTQYF. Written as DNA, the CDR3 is TGCAGTGCTAGTACCCCGGGGAGGCGGGAGGGTCCAGATACGCAGTATTTT.

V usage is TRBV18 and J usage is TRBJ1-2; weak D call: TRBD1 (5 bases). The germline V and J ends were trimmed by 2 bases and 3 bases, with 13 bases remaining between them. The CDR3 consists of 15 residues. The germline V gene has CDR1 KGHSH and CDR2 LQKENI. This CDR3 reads CASSPGQGGDYGYTF. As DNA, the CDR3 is TGTGCCAGCTCACCAGGGCAGGGAGGGGACTATGGCTACACCTTC.

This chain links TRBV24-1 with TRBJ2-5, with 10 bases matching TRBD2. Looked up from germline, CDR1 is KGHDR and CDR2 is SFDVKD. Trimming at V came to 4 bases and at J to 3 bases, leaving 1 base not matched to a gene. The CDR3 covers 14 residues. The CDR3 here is CATSETSGEETQYF. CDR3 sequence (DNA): TGTGCCACCAGTGAAACTAGCGGGGAAGAGACCCAGTACTTC.

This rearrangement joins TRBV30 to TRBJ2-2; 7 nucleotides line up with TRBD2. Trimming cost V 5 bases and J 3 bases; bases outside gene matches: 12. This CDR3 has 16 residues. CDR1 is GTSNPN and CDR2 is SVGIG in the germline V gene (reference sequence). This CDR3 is CAWAGALYSYTGELFF. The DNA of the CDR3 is TGTGCCTGGGCGGGAGCTCTATACTCCTACACCGGGGAGCTGTTTTTT.

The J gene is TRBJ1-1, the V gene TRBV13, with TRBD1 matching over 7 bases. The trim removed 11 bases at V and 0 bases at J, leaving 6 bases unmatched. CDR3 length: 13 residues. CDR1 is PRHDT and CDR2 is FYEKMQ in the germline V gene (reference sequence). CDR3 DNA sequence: TGTGCCTCCCAGGGGGAAATGAACACTGAAGCTTTCTTT. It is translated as CASQGEMNTEAFF.

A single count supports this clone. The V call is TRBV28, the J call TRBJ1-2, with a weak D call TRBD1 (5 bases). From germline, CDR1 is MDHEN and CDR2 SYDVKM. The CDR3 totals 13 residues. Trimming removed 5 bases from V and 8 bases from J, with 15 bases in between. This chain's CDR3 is CASSLQEGIGYTF. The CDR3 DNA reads TGTGCCAGCAGTCTCCAGGAGGGGATCGGCTACACCTTC.

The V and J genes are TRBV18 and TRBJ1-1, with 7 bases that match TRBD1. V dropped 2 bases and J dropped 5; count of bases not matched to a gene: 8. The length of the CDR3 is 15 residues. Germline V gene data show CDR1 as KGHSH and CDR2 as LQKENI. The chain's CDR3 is CASSPFAGGGTEAFF. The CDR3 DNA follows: TGTGCCAGCTCACCATTTGCAGGGGGAGGAACTGAAGCTTTCTTT.

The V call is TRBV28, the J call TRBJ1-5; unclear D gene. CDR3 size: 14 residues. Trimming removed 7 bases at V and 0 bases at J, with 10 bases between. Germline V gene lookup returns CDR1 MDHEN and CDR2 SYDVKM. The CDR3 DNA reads TGTGCCAGCACACGAGGTTATAGCAATCAGCCCCAGCATTTT. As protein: CASTRGYSNQPQHF.

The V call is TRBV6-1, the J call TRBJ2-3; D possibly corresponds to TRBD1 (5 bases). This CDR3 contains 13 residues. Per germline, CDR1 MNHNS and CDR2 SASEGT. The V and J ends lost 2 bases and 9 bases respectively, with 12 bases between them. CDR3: CASSEPDRGTQYF. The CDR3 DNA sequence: TGTGCCAGCAGTGAACCTGACAGAGGAACGCAGTATTTT.

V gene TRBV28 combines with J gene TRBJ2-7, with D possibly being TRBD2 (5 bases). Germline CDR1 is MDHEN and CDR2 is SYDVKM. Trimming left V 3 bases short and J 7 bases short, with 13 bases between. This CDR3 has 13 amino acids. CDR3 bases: TGTGCCAGCAGTTTCGGGGTCCTGTGGGAGCAGTACTTC. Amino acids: CASSFGVLWEQYF.

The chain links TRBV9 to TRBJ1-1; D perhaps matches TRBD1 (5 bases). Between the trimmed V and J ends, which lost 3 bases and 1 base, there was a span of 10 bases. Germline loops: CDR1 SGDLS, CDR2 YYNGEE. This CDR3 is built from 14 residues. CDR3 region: CASSAQGENTEAFF. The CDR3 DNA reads TGTGCCAGCAGCGCCCAGGGCGAGAACACTGAAGCTTTCTTT. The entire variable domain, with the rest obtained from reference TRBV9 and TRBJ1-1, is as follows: DSGVTQTPKHLITATGQRVTLRCSPRSGDLSVYWYQQSLDQGLQFLIQYYNGEERAKGNILERFSAQQFPDLHSELNLSSLELGDSALYFCASSAQGENTEAFFGQGTRLTVV.

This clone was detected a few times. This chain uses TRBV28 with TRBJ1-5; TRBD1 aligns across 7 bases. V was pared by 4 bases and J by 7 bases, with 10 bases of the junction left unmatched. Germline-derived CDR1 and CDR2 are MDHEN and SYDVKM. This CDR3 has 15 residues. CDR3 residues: CASSSDRVVGQPQHF. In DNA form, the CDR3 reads TGTGCCAGCAGTTCTGACAGGGTTGTAGGACAGCCCCAGCATTTT.

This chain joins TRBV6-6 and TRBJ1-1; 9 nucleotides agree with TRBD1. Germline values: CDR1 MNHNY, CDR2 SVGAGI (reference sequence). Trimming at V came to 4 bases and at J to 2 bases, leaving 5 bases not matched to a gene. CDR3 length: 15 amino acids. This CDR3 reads CASSSGTGPNTEAFF. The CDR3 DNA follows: TGTGCCAGCAGTTCCGGGACAGGGCCTAACACTGAAGCTTTCTTT.

The CDR3 protein is CAWSVPRSSGTYEQYF. The CDR3 coding sequence is TGTGCCTGGAGTGTACCCCGCTCCTCCGGGACCTACGAGCAGTACTTC. This rearrangement joins TRBV30 to TRBJ2-7, with a weak D call TRBD2 (5 bases). This CDR3 spans 16 amino acids. V was cut by 0 bases and J by 2 bases, with 17 bases left in between. The germline CDR1 and CDR2 sequences are GTSNPN and SVGIG (reference sequence). Looking up the rest from reference TRBV30 and TRBJ2-7 gives the full variable domain: SQTIHQWPATLVQPVGSPLSLECTVEGTSNPNLYWYRQAAGRGLQLLFYSVGIGQISSEVPQNLSASRPQDRQFILSSKKLLLSDSGFYLCAWSVPRSSGTYEQYFGPGTRLTVT.

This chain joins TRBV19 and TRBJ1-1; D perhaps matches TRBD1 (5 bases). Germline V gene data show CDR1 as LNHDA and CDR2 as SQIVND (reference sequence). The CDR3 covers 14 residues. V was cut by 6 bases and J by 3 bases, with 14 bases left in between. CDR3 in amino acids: CASRYDRGYTEAFF. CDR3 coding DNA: TGTGCCAGTAGGTACGACAGAGGTTACACTGAAGCTTTCTTT.

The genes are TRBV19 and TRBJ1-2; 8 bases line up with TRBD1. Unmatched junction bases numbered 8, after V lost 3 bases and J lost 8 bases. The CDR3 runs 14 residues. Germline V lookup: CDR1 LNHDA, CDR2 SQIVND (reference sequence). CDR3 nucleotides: TGTGCCAGTAGTATCCCCGGACAGGGTGGGGGCTACACCTTC. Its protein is CASSIPGQGGGYTF. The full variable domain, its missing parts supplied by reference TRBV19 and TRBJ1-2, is DGGITQSPKYLFRKEGQNVTLSCEQNLNHDAMYWYRQDPGQGLRLIYYSQIVNDFQKGDIAEGYSVSREKKESFPLTVTSAQKNPTAFYLCASSIPGQGGGYTFGSGTRLTVV.